This note documents a single T cell receptor beta chain sequence. Its antigen has not been determined. There are no base qualities to consult, and no much larger clone falls within one base. TCRbeta CDR3 regions were amplified from genomic DNA using the immunoSEQ Assay, a bias-controlled multiplex PCR. For the original study's pipeline: The number of nucleated cells in each sample was estimated from the amplification of reference gene primers within the assay. To quantify the absolute abundance of each unique TCRbeta CDR3 rearrangement, sequence reads were collapsed and filtered. For each sample, productive Simpson clonality was calculated as the square root of Simpson's diversity index over productive rearrangements. TCRdb mirrors the immuneACCESS table, restricted to in-frame sequences. Some clones are absent from its copies; in checked studies, under half trace to an unresolved V gene, and the reason for the others is unknown. Clone size and the V and J calls come from that table; the DNA yielded D and trimming. The sample contains some 250,000 clones, about 85% of them found a single time. Together, the top ten hold around 6.9% of the sample.

The sample comes from a study of blood T cell repertoires in COVID-19 (TCRdb year 2020). With regard to the full study: Samples covering the acute and convalescent phases of COVID-19 were provided by collaborators in the United States, Italy and Spain. The prospective study material was composed of cDNA or gDNA derived from T cells, B-cell-depleted T cells, or PBMCs. Deeply sampled blood TCRbeta repertoires from subjects exposed to, actively infected with, or recovered from COVID-19 were included in the dataset. The repertoires were released in a freely available public database meant as a resource for research on the immune response to SARS-CoV-2. The samples were drawn from the first 160 participants of the ongoing ImmuneRACE study and from 1,254 subjects provided by 6 global collaborators. Sample metadata almost always included a de-identified subject ID, COVID-19 status, age in years and sex. Where available, HLA class I and class II types were obtained from metadata supplied by the sample provider rather than from assay-based typing. Study-wide findings and limitations: The amount of clinical and demographic metadata varied by source and participant and was provided uncurated.

Samples from volunteer blood donors who had recovered from COVID-19 were contributed by a second Seattle source. Collaborating institutions collected whole blood in K2EDTA tubes following their own protocols. For TCRbeta analysis, collaborators shipped samples as frozen whole blood, isolated PBMCs, or DNA extracted from either of those sample types. The germline V gene yields SGHVS for CDR1 and FQNEAQ for CDR2. The CDR3 has 19 amino acids, counting the end cysteine and phenylalanine. The entry retains the CDR3 DNA only, 57 bases that are in frame from base 1. Ends trimmed: V by 3 bases, J by 4 bases; bases unmatched to a gene: 11.

The chain uses TRBV7-8 and TRBJ2-2; 13 middle bases align to TRBD2. What was sequenced was peripheral blood. The TCR was taken from a man aged 55 to 70 who had recovered from COVID-19. CDR3 region: CASSFSLGLAGAGTGELFF. The DNA sequence follows: TGTGCCAGCAGCTTTTCCCTCGGACTAGCGGGGGCCGGCACCGGGGAGCTGTTTTTT.